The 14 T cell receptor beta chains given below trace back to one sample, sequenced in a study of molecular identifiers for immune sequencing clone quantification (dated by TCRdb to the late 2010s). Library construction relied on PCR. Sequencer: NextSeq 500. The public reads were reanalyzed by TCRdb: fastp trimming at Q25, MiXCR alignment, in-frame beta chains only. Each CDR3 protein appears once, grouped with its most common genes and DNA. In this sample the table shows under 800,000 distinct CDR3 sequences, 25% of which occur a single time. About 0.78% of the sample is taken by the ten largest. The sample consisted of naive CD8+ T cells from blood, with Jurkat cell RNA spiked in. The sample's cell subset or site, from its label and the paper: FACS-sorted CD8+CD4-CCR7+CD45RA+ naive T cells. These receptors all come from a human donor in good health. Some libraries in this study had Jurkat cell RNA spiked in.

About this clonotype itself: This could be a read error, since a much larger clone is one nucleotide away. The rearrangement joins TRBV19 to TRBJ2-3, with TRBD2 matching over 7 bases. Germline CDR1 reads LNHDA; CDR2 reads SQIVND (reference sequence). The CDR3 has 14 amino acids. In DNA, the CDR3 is TGTTCCAGTAGTATTCTAGCGGACACAGATACGCAGTATTTT. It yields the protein CSSSILADTDTQYF.

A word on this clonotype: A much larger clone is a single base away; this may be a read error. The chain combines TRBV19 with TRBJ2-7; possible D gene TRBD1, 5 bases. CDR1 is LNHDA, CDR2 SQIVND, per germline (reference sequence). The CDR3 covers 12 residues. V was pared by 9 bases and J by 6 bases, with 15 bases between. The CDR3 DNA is TGTGCCAGCTGGGTTGGGGCTGGCGAGCAGTACTTC. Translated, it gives CASWVGAGEQYF.

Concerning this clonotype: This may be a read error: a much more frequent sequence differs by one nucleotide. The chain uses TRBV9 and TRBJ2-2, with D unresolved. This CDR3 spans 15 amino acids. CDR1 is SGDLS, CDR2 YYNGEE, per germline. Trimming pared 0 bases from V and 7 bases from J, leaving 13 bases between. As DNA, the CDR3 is TGTGCCAGCAGCGTAGGGATAGGGCTTAACGGGGAGCTGTTTTTT. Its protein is CASSVGIGLNGELFF.

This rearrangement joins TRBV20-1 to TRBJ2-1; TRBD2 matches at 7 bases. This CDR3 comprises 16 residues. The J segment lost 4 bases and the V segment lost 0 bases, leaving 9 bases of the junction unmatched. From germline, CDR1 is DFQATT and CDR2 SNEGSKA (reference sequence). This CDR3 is CSARDKPGLPYNEQFF. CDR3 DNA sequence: TGCAGTGCTAGAGACAAGCCGGGACTACCATACAATGAGCAGTTCTTC.

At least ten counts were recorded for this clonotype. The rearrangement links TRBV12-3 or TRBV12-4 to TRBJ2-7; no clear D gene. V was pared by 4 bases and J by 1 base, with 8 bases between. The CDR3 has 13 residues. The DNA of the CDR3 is TGTGCCAGCAGTTATTTTCGGTCCTACGAGCAGTACTTC. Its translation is CASSYFRSYEQYF.

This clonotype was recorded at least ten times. CDR3 residues: CSGFTAADTQYF. The CDR3 DNA reads as TGCAGTGGTTTCACAGCTGCAGATACGCAGTATTTT. The V call is TRBV20-1, the J call TRBJ2-3; D gene ambiguous. The germline CDR1 and CDR2 sequences are DFQATT and SNEGSKA (reference sequence). The CDR3 spans 12 residues. The V end lost 7 bases, the J end lost 4 bases, and 12 bases lay between the germline ends.

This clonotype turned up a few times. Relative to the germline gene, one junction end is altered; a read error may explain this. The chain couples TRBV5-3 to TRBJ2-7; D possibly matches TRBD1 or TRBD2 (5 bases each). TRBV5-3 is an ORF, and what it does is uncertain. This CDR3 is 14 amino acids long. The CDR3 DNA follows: TGTGCCAGCAGCTTGGAGTGGGGACCCTACGAGCAGTACTTC. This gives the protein CASSLEWGPYEQYF.

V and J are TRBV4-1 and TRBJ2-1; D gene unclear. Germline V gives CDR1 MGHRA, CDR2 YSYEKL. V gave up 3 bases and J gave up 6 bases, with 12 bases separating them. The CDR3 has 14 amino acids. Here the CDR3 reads CASSHSARLNEQFF. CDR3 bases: TGCGCCAGCAGCCACTCCGCGCGACTCAATGAGCAGTTCTTC.

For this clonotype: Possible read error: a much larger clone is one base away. CDR3 in DNA: TGTGTCAGCAGCCAGGGTTACGGAAAACTGTTTTTT. This gives the protein CVSSQGYGKLFF. The genes are TRBV3-1 and TRBJ1-4, with D maybe TRBD1 (5 bases). The CDR3 extends over 12 amino acids. Germline CDR1 LGHDT, CDR2 YNNKEL (reference sequence). The full variable domain, its missing parts supplied by reference TRBV3-1 and TRBJ1-4, is DTAVSQTPKYLVTQMGNDKSIKCEQNLGHDTMYWYKQDSKKFLKIMFSYNNKELIINETVPNRFSPKSPDKAHLNLHINSLELGDSAVYFCVSSQGYGKLFFGSGTQLSVL.

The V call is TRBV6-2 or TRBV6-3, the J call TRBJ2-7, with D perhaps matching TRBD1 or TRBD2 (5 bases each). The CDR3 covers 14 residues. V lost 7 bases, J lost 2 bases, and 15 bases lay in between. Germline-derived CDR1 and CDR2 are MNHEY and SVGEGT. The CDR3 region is CASTLGTGAYEQYF. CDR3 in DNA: TGTGCCAGCACTCTAGGGACCGGGGCCTACGAGCAGTACTTC.

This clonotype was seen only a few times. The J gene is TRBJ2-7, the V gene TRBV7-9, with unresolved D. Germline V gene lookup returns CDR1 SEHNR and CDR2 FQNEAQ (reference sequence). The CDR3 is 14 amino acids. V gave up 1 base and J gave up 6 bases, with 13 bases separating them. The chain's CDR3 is CASSLVLPPGEQYF. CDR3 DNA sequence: TGTGCCAGCAGCTTAGTTCTCCCCCCCGGCGAGCAGTACTTC.

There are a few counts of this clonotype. CDR3: CASSPYPDKAFF. CDR3 bases: TGTGCCAGTAGTCCCTATCCCGATAAAGCTTTCTTT. The chain carries TRBV19 and TRBJ1-1; D unclear. This CDR3 is 12 amino acids long. The ends were cut back, 5 bases at V and 9 bases at J, with 13 bases in the middle. CDR1 LNHDA and CDR2 SQIVND come from the germline V gene (reference sequence).

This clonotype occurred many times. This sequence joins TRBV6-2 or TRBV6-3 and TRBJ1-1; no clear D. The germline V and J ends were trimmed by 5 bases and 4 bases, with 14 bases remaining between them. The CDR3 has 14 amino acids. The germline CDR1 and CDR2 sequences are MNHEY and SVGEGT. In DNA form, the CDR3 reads TGTGCCAGCAGTCCTCCCGGGCCGATCACTGAAGCTTTCTTT. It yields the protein CASSPPGPITEAFF.

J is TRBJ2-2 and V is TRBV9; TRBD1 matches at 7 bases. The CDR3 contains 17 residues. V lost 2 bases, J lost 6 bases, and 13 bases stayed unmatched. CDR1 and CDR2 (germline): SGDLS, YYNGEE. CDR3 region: CASSVPRDRGSAGELFF. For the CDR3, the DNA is TGTGCCAGCAGCGTCCCAAGGGACAGAGGGTCTGCCGGGGAGCTGTTTTTT.